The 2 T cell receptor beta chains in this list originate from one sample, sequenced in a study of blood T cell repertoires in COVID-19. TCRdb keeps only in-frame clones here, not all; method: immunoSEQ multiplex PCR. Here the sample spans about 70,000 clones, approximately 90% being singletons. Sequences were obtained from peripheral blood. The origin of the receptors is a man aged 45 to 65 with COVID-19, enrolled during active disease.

CDR3 loop: CARSLTGWRSYGYTF. The CDR3 DNA reads as TGTGCCAGAAGCTTAACGGGTTGGCGGAGCTATGGCTACACCTTC. This chain connects TRBV5-3 to TRBJ1-2, with D unclear. TRBV5-3 is identified as an open reading frame with a role that is uncertain. Trimming shortened V by 2 bases and J by 4 bases, and 15 bases separated the two germline ends. The CDR3 has 15 residues.

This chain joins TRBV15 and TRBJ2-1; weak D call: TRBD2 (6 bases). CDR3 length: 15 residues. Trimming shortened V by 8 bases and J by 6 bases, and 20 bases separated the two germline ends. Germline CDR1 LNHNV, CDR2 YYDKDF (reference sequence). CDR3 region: CATRFPRAGINEQFF. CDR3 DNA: TGTGCCACCCGGTTTCCGCGGGCGGGGATCAATGAGCAGTTCTTC.